Described below is a single T cell receptor (beta chain) sequence and its context. This sample is part of a study of blood T cell repertoires in COVID-19. TCRdb's table, derived via immunoSEQ multiplex PCR, lists solely in-frame clones and lacks some. The sample holds more than 85,000 clones; 82% are singletons and the top ten take 16%. This clonotype was sampled from an older woman with acute or convalescent COVID-19. The sequenced sample was peripheral blood.

In DNA form, the CDR3 reads TGTGCCAGCAGCAAAGCGCTTTCACAGGGCTCCTATAATTCACCCCTCCACTTT. This translates into CASSKALSQGSYNSPLHF. J is TRBJ1-6 and V is TRBV21-1; TRBD1 is taken as the D call from the table, unchecked against the DNA. TRBV21-1 is noted as a pseudogene. CDR3 length: 18 residues.